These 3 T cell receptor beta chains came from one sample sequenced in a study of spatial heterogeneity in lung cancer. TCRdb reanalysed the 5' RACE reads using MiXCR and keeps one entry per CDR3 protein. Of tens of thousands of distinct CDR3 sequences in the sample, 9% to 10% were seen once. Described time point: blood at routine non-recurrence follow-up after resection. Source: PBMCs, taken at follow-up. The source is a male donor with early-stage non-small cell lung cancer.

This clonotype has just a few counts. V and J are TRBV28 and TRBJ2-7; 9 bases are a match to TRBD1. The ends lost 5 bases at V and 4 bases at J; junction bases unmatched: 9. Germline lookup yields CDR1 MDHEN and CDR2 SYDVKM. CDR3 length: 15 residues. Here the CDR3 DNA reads TGTGCCAGCAGTAGTCCGACAGGGGGTTTGTACGAGCAGTACTTC. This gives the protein CASSSPTGGLYEQYF.

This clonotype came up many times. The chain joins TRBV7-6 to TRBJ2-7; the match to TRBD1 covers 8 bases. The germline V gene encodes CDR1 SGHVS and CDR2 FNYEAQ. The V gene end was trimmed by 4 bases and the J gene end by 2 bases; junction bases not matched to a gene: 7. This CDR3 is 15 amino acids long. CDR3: CASSSAGTGPYEQYF. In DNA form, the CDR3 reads TGTGCCAGCAGCTCTGCTGGGACAGGCCCCTACGAGCAGTACTTC.

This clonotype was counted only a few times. CDR3 in amino acids: CASSRGASVVETQYF. CDR3 DNA: TGCGCCAGCAGCCGAGGGGCTTCGGTTGTGGAGACCCAGTACTTC. This rearrangement joins TRBV5-1 to TRBJ2-5; possibly TRBD1 or TRBD2 for D (5 bases each). V lost 4 bases to trimming and J lost 5 bases, with 18 bases between them. The CDR3 extends over 15 amino acids. Germline assignment: CDR1 SGHRS and CDR2 YFSETQ.